This T cell receptor beta chain was identified in a study of Ad26.COV2.S vaccination and SARS-CoV-2 variants. Treatment denoted: around 19 received Ad26.COV2.S at low or high dose, single or two shots; roughly five received placebo; per-sample allocation not given. Following the first vaccine or placebo injection, samples were taken on day 63. The CDR3 runs 16 residues. J gave up 8 bases and V 5 bases, and 10 bases lay outside the gene matches. Germline CDR1 is SEHNR and CDR2 is FQNEAQ (reference sequence). The assay was immunoSEQ multiplex PCR, and TCRdb's table has in-frame clones only and misses some. The sample yields 300,000 to 350,000 clones, around 89% seen once.

The receptor was derived from a person between 18 and 65 years old who received the Ad26.COV2.S COVID-19 vaccine or a placebo. The sample consisted of peripheral blood, taken in a trial of Ad26.COV2.S vaccine versus placebo. V usage is TRBV7-9 and J usage is TRBJ1-4; 11 positions agree with TRBD1. CDR3 residues: CASSSSGQGAVEKLFF. The CDR3 DNA sequence: TGTGCCAGCAGCAGTAGCGGACAGGGGGCGGTCGAAAAACTGTTTTTT.